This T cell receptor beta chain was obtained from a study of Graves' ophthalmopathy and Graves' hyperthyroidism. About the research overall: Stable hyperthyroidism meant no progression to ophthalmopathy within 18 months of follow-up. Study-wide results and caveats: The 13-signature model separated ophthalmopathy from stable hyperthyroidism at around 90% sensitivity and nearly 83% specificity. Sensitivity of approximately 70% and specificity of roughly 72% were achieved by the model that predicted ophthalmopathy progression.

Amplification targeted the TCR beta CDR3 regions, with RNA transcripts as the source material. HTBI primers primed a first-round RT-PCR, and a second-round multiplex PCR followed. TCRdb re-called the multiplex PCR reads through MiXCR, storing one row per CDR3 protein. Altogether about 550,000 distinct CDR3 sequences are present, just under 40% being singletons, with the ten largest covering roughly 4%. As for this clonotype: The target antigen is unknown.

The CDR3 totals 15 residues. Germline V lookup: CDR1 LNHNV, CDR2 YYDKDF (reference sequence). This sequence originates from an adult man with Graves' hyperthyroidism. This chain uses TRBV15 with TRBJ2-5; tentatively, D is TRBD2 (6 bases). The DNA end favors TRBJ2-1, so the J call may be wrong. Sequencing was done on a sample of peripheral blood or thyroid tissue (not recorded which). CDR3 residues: CATSRAWAGNNEQFF. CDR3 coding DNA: TGTGCCACCAGCAGAGCGTGGGCGGGAAACAATGAGCAGTTCTTC.